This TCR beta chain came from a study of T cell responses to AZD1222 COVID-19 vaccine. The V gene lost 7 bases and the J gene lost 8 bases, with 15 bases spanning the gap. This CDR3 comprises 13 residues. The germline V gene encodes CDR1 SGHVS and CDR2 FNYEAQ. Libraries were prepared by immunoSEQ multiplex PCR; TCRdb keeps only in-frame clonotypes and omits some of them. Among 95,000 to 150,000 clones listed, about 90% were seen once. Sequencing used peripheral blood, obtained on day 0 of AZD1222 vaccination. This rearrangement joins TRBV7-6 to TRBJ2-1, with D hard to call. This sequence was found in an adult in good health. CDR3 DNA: TGTGCCAGCAACTCGCCTCCCGTCGATGAGCAGTTCTTC. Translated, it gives CASNSPPVDEQFF.